This is a list of T cell receptor beta chains from one sample in a study of T cells in Graves' hyperthyroidism and ophthalmopathy. From the multiplex PCR reads, TCRdb called clonotypes with MiXCR, one entry per CDR3 protein. The sample lists hundreds of thousands of distinct CDR3 sequences, more than 12% seen once, with around 13% in the top ten. Material: blood. The receptors originated from a woman aged 45-65 years with Graves' ophthalmopathy. Each CDR3 is given with its conserved first and last residue. A D gene is named only where the DNA matches it firmly. The size entry is marked missing in some rows and otherwise reads once, few, many or a size class.

j_call	clone_size	v_call	d_call	cdr3_nt	cdr3_aa
TRBJ1-2	.	TRBV6-2/TRBV6-3	TRBD1	TGTGCCAGCAGTTACCCGGGGACAGGGAGATATGGCTACACCTTC	CASSYPGTGRYGYTF
TRBJ2-1	.	TRBV6-1	.	TGTGCCAGCATAGTGAACTCTGGGGGTGAGCAGTTCTTC	CASIVNSGGEQFF
TRBJ2-1	.	TRBV2	.	TGTGCCAGCCTAGGGCTAGCTTCTTCCTACAATGAGCAGTTCTTC	CASLGLASSYNEQFF
TRBJ1-6	many	TRBV20-1	.	TGCAGTGCTTTTCGGGCTGATAATTCACCCCTCCACTTT	CSAFRADNSPLHF
TRBJ1-5	.	TRBV19	TRBD1	TGTGCCAGTAGTATTTTTGGGGACAGTGAACGTCAGCCCCAGCATTTT	CASSIFGDSERQPQHF
TRBJ2-3	many	TRBV12-3/TRBV12-4	TRBD2	TGTGCCAGCAGTCCGGGACTATCTTTCACAGATACGCAGTATTTT	CASSPGLSFTDTQYF
TRBJ2-7	few	TRBV4-3	.	TGCGCCAGCAGCCAAGATTTAAGCGGGTCCGCTTACGAGCAGTACTTC	CASSQDLSGSAYEQYF
TRBJ2-2	.	TRBV6-1	.	TGTGCCAGCACTCGATCCGGGGTTACCGGGGAGCTGTTTTTT	CASTRSGVTGELFF
TRBJ2-1	many	TRBV6-2/TRBV6-3	TRBD2	TGTGCCAGCAGTTACCACAGGACTAGCGGGAATTTGAATGAGCAGTTCTTC	CASSYHRTSGNLNEQFF
TRBJ2-1	.	TRBV5-5	TRBD2	TGTGCCAGCACCCCCCCCCCGGGACTAGCGGGAGTGCCCTACAATGAGCAGTTCTTC	CASTPPPGLAGVPYNEQFF
TRBJ2-1	few	TRBV10-3	.	TGTGCCATCAGTGACCTCCGGGCCCTCTCCTACAATGAGCAGTTCTTC	CAISDLRALSYNEQFF
TRBJ2-7	.	TRBV25-1	.	TGTGCCAGCAGTGAACGTCAAGGCGGGCAGCAGTACTTC	CASSERQGGQQYF
TRBJ2-6	.	TRBV6-5	TRBD2	TGTGCCAGCAGTTACGCTAGCGGGATTTTTGGGGCCAACGTCCTGACTTTC	CASSYASGIFGANVLTF
TRBJ2-1	many	TRBV7-9	TRBD1	TGTGCCAGCAGCGACCGGACAGGGGGCACCTACAATGAGCAGTTCTTC	CASSDRTGGTYNEQFF
TRBJ2-3	many	TRBV6-2/TRBV6-3	.	TGTGCCAGCCAAAAACGCAGCACAGATACGCAGTATTTT	CASQKRSTDTQYF
TRBJ1-5	few	TRBV7-8	.	TGTGCCAGCAGCTTAGAACGGTACAATCAGCCCCAGCATTTT	CASSLERYNQPQHF
TRBJ1-5	many	TRBV3-1	.	TGTGCCAGCAGCCAAGATCCGGGATCCCATCAGCCCCAGCATTTT	CASSQDPGSHQPQHF
TRBJ2-2	.	TRBV27	TRBD1	TGTGCCAGCAGCCTCACCGGGACAGGGAGACAATCTGGGGAGCTGTTTTTT	CASSLTGTGRQSGELFF
TRBJ1-2	many	TRBV29-1	TRBD1	TGCAGCGTTGGAGGGGGCGGTAACTATGGCTACACCTTC	CSVGGGGNYGYTF